The source of this T cell receptor (beta chain) is a study of T cell responses to AZD1222 COVID-19 vaccine (dated by TCRdb to the early 2020s). Study-level background: Because spike-specific TCR depth and breadth did not differ between the two schedules, AZD1222 recipients who got a second dose at roughly 4 weeks were pooled with those who got a second dose at roughly 12 weeks. Trial participants were enrolled by age into subgroups of 18-55, 56-69 and 70-plus years, and around 140, 26 and 57 TCR-sequenced participants, respectively, were included in these subgroups. TCR sequencing covered over 230 trial participants: 207 given two doses of AZD1222 and 26 given two doses of MenACWY control vaccine. Summary of the overall study and its limitations: Because no samples from the day 14 peak response were available, repertoires could be characterized only after the peak T cell response. Most participants were white British and females outnumbered males, and the authors suggested that clonal diversity may have been underestimated. After two AZD1222 doses, spike-specific TCR breadth and depth were significantly higher than at day 0 and than in MenACWY recipients. The 56-69-year group was small, and its depth increase did not reach significance, likely because of low power. Epitopes outside the regions mutated in the B.1.351 and B.1.1.7 variants were reportedly recognized by nearly half of the unique spike-specific TCRs. Only six AZD1222 recipients were SARS-CoV-2 seropositive at baseline, limiting conclusions about previously exposed vaccinees. The vaccine-associated CD4 TCRs covered the entire spike protein, and the dominant responses fell in regions 160-218 and 743-854.

CDR1 and CDR2 are drawn from the germline V gene (reference sequence): LNHDA, SQIVND. Its CDR3 holds 15 amino acids, cysteine through phenylalanine. Only the CDR3 part of the read is kept: 45 bases, read in frame from the first base. Between the V and J ends, shortened by 5 bases and 10 bases respectively, the junction contains 21 bases. Of note for this clone: Which antigen it targets is not known. Base qualities are not recorded, but no much larger clone differs from it by a single base.

The CDR3 regions of human TCRbeta chains were analyzed by immunosequencing. Per the source publication's procedure: Repertoire TCRs were matched against a reference library of SARS-CoV-2-specific TCRs generated with the MIRA antigen-specificity platform. Breadth meant the fraction of unique TCRs that were SARS-CoV-2-associated, whereas depth meant the fraction of total T cells that were SARS-CoV-2-associated. Using the MIRA data, each spike-specific TCR was assigned both to the spike region to which the TCR was reactive and to a CD4 or CD8 class. Log10-transformed breadth and depth values were compared by one-way ANOVA with Sidak's multiple comparisons tests. This is the immuneACCESS table as TCRdb keeps it, with only in-frame sequences that have V and J called. A part of the clones is gone; compared with another copy, unresolved V genes explain less than half, and the rest is unexplained. That table gives V, J and clone size, and the DNA gave D and trimming. The table for this sample lists 100,000 to 150,000 clones; around nine tenths of them were counted only once. The top ten constitute around 5.8% of the sample.

The intended sense of this specimen's time point label: baseline before first vaccination. Vaccinee samples were obtained from the UK trials COV001 and COV002, which included a single-blind randomized controlled phase 2/3 trial of AZD1222 (ChAdOx1 nCoV-19) in healthy adults. For TCRbeta chain sequencing, PBMC samples from trial participants were taken at day 0 and at day 28 after the second dose. This sequence uses TRBV19 and TRBJ2-1; the D gene is perhaps TRBD1 or TRBD2, as each covers 5 bases. Specimen: peripheral blood, collected on day 0 of AZD1222 vaccination. The TCR sequence derives from an adult in good health. The CDR3: CASSGSAQGSGEQFF. The DNA sequence is as follows: TGTGCCAGTAGTGGATCGGCTCAGGGATCGGGAGAGCAGTTCTTC.